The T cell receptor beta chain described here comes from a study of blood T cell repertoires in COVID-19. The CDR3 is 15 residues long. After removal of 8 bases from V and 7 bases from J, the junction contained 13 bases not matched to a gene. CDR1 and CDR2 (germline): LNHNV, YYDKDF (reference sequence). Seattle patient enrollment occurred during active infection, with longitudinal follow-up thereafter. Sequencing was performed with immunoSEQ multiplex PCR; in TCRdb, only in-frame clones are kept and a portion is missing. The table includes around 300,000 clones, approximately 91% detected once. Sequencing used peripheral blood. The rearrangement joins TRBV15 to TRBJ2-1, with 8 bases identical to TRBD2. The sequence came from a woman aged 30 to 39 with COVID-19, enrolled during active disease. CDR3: CATYSSGSPRNEQFF. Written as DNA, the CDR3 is TGTGCCACCTATTCAAGCGGGAGTCCGAGAAATGAGCAGTTCTTC. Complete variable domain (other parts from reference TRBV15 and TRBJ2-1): DAMVIQNPRYQVTQFGKPVTLSCSQTLNHNVMYWYQQKSSQAPKLLFHYYDKDFNNEADTPDNFQSRRPNTSFCFLDIRSPGLGDTAMYLCATYSSGSPRNEQFFGPGTRLTVL.